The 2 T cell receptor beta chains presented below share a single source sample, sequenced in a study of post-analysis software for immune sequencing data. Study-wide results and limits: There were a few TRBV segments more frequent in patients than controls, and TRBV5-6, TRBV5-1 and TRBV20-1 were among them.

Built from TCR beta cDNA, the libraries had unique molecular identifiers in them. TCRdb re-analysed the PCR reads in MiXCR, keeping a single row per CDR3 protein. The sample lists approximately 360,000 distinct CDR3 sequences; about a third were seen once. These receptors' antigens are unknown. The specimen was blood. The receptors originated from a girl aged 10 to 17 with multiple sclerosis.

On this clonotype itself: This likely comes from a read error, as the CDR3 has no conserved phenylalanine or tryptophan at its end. CDR3 sequence: CASSLEDRVSYEQYY. The CDR3 coding sequence is TGCGCCAGCAGCTTAGAGGACAGGGTCTCCTACGAGCAGTACTAC. This chain connects TRBV5-1 to TRBJ2-7, with 8 bases identical to TRBD1. V dropped 2 bases and J dropped 0; count of bases not matched to a gene: 4. CDR3 length: 15 amino acids. The germline V gene encodes CDR1 SGHRS and CDR2 YFSETQ.

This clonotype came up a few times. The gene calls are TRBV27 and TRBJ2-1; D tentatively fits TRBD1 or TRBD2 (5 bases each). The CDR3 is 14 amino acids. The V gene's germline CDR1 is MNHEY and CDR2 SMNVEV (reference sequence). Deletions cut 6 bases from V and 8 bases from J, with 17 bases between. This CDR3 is CASSLNQGEDEQFF. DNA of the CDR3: TGTGCCAGCAGCCTAAATCAGGGAGAGGATGAGCAGTTCTTC.